The next 30 T cell receptor beta chains were all read from a single sample in a study of blood T cell repertoires in COVID-19. TCRdb's copy holds only in-frame clones and misses some; the assay was immunoSEQ multiplex PCR. The repertoire holds 60,000 to 65,000 clones, with roughly 79% as singletons. The source material was peripheral blood. The receptors shown here come from a human donor in a cohort sampled during active COVID-19.

The chain combines TRBV27 with TRBJ2-2; 12 bases agree with TRBD2. CDR1 and CDR2 from the germline V gene are MNHEY and SMNVEV (reference sequence). The CDR3 has 19 residues. V trimming: 4 bases; J trimming: 3 bases; junction bases outside the gene matches: 12. The CDR3, as DNA: TGTGCCAGCAGTTCAATACGACTAGCGGGAGTAGAGGACACCGGGGAGCTGTTTTTT. This encodes CASSSIRLAGVEDTGELFF.

The J gene is TRBJ2-7, the V gene TRBV2; D perhaps matches TRBD1 (6 bases). Germline V CDR1 and CDR2: SNHLY, FYNNEI. CDR3 length: 13 residues. Trimming removed 4 bases at V and 2 bases at J, with 9 bases between. The DNA for the CDR3 is TGTGCCAGCAGTGGACAGGCCCCCTACGAGCAGTACTTC. Encoded protein: CASSGQAPYEQYF.

CDR3 coding DNA: TGTGCCAGCAGCTCACGGGGGTTTGATCGAGATACGCAGTATTTT. Its translation is CASSSRGFDRDTQYF. This chain connects TRBV7-2 to TRBJ2-3, with a weak D call TRBD2 (6 bases). The CDR3 sequence is 15 residues long. CDR1 and CDR2 (germline): SGHTA, FQGNSA. The ends were cut back, 4 bases at V and 5 bases at J, with 16 bases in the middle.

This clone came up once. The chain employs TRBV19 and TRBJ2-6, with no clear D. V was clipped by 9 bases and J by 0 bases, with 12 bases between them. The CDR3 is 15 amino acids. In germline, CDR1 is LNHDA, CDR2 SQIVND (reference sequence). The CDR3 reads CASYDKTSGANVLTF. CDR3 DNA sequence: TGTGCCAGCTATGACAAAACCTCTGGGGCCAACGTCCTGACTTTC. The entire variable domain, with the rest obtained from reference TRBV19 and TRBJ2-6, is as follows: DGGITQSPKYLFRKEGQNVTLSCEQNLNHDAMYWYRQDPGQGLRLIYYSQIVNDFQKGDIAEGYSVSREKKESFPLTVTSAQKNPTAFYLCASYDKTSGANVLTFGAGSRLTVL.

This clone was seen a few times. The chain employs TRBV6-5 and TRBJ2-7; 8 bases are shared with TRBD2. Trimming removed 0 bases from V and 3 bases from J; junction bases left unmatched: 7. The germline gives CDR1 MNHEY, CDR2 SVGAGI. This CDR3 is built from 16 residues. The CDR3 region is CASSYSMAGGLYEQYF. In DNA form, the CDR3 reads TGTGCCAGCAGTTACTCGATGGCGGGAGGCCTCTACGAGCAGTACTTC.

This clone was counted between two and nine times. This chain uses TRBV7-8 with TRBJ1-6; 7 bases line up with TRBD1. The V gene end was trimmed by 2 bases and the J gene end by 7 bases; junction bases not matched to a gene: 5. The length of the CDR3 is 15 residues. Germline assignment: CDR1 SGHVS and CDR2 FQNEAQ. The chain's CDR3 is CASSLRQGENSPLHF. The CDR3 DNA reads TGTGCCAGCAGCTTAAGACAGGGCGAGAATTCACCCCTCCACTTT. Variable domain in full (rest from reference TRBV7-8 and TRBJ1-6): GAGVSQSPRYKVAKRGQDVALRCDPISGHVSLFWYQQALGQGPEFLTYFQNEAQLDKSGLPSDRFFAERPEGSVSTLKIQRTQQEDSAVYLCASSLRQGENSPLHFGNGTRLTVT.

The chain is built from TRBV5-1 and TRBJ2-7; 9 nucleotides agree with TRBD1. This CDR3 has 15 amino acids. With V trimmed by 2 bases and J by 2 bases, 5 bases remained unmatched. The germline gives CDR1 SGHRS, CDR2 YFSETQ. The CDR3 sequence: CASSFWTGATYEQYF. CDR3 bases: TGCGCCAGCAGCTTTTGGACAGGGGCAACCTACGAGCAGTACTTC.

This clone has a single count. The rearrangement joins TRBV27 to TRBJ1-2, with 9 bases lining up with TRBD1. The germline V gene encodes CDR1 MNHEY and CDR2 SMNVEV (reference sequence). Losses at the gene ends were 7 bases for V and 3 bases for J; bases not matched to a gene: 6. This CDR3 comprises 14 residues. The CDR3 reads CASTPTGGDYGYTF. In DNA form, the CDR3 reads TGTGCCAGCACTCCGACAGGGGGAGACTATGGCTACACCTTC.

The chain is built from TRBV5-4 and TRBJ2-1; 11 positions agree with TRBD2. V dropped 3 bases and J dropped 5; count of bases not matched to a gene: 7. Germline V gene data show CDR1 as SGHNT and CDR2 as YYREEE (reference sequence). The CDR3 runs to 16 residues. As DNA, the CDR3 is TGTGCCAGCAGCTCGTCGTTGACTAGCGGGGACAATGAGCAGTTCTTC. Its translation is CASSSSLTSGDNEQFF. The whole variable domain, remainder taken from reference TRBV5-4 and TRBJ2-1, is ETGVTQSPTHLIKTRGQQVTLRCSSQSGHNTVSWYQQALGQGPQFIFQYYREEENGRGNFPPRFSGLQFPNYSSELNVNALELDDSALYLCASSSSLTSGDNEQFFGPGTRLTVL.

The chain recombines TRBV5-5 with TRBJ2-2; D gene unclear. The germline gives CDR1 SGHKS, CDR2 YYEKEE (reference sequence). Trimming cost V 2 bases and J 4 bases, with 6 bases left between them. The CDR3 totals 13 residues. The CDR3 DNA reads TGTGCCAGCAGCTTCGGTGCCACCGGGGAGCTGTTTTTT. Translation gives CASSFGATGELFF.

The rearrangement uses TRBV7-2 and TRBJ2-2; TRBD1 is a possible D gene (8 bases). This CDR3 region has 15 residues. V gave up 5 bases and J gave up 5 bases, with 15 bases separating them. CDR1 is SGHTA and CDR2 is FQGNSA in the germline V gene. The CDR3 sequence is CASSPVQGGTGELFF. The CDR3 coding sequence is TGTGCCAGCAGCCCGGTACAGGGGGGGACCGGGGAGCTGTTTTTT.

This clone was recorded a few times. The gene calls are TRBV14 and TRBJ2-5, with 8 nucleotides matching TRBD2. With 4 bases clipped from V and 2 bases from J, the junction kept 9 bases outside the gene matches. CDR1 is SGHDN, CDR2 FVKESK, per germline. This CDR3 comprises 16 residues. CDR3: CASSPLTSGLQETQYF. The CDR3 DNA follows: TGTGCCAGCAGCCCCCTTACTAGCGGACTACAAGAGACCCAGTACTTC. Looking up the rest from reference TRBV14 and TRBJ2-5 gives the full variable domain: EAGVTQFPSHSVIEKGQTVTLRCDPISGHDNLYWYRRVMGKEIKFLLHFVKESKQDESGMPNNRFLAERTGGTYSTLKVQPAELEDSGVYFCASSPLTSGLQETQYFGPGTRLLVL.

The chain couples TRBV13 to TRBJ2-1; 11 bases agree with TRBD2. V lost 3 bases and J lost 6; bases outside the gene matches: 10. The germline gives CDR1 PRHDT, CDR2 FYEKMQ (reference sequence). This CDR3 has 17 amino acids. The CDR3 DNA reads TGTGCCAGCAGCTTGGTAGTAGCGGGAGGGCCCGGCAATGAGCAGTTCTTC. Residues: CASSLVVAGGPGNEQFF.

This chain joins TRBV10-3 and TRBJ2-1; 14 bases are a match to TRBD2. Trimming removed 6 bases from V and 4 bases from J; junction bases left unmatched: 8. This CDR3 is 17 amino acids long. Germline loops: CDR1 ENHRY, CDR2 SYGVKD. CDR3 amino acids: CAIRKSGTSGRYNEQFF. CDR3 nucleotides: TGTGCCATCAGAAAATCCGGGACTAGCGGGAGATACAATGAGCAGTTCTTC.

The chain uses TRBV19 and TRBJ2-5; 8 bases line up with TRBD2. Germline CDR1 reads LNHDA; CDR2 reads SQIVND (reference sequence). With V trimmed by 6 bases and J by 3 bases, 3 bases remained unmatched. There are 13 residues in the CDR3. CDR3 protein: CASSTSGKETQYF. DNA for the CDR3: TGTGCCAGTAGCACTAGCGGCAAAGAGACCCAGTACTTC.

The rearrangement uses TRBV15 and TRBJ2-3, with D hard to call. This CDR3 is built from 13 residues. The V end lost 0 bases, the J end lost 4 bases, and 5 bases lay between the germline ends. Germline CDR1 LNHNV, CDR2 YYDKDF (reference sequence). The CDR3 is CATSRDGPDTQYF. The DNA for the CDR3 is TGTGCCACCAGCAGAGATGGCCCAGATACGCAGTATTTT.

V is TRBV19 and J is TRBJ2-3; 9 nucleotides match TRBD2. Germline CDR1 reads LNHDA; CDR2 reads SQIVND (reference sequence). This CDR3 has 16 amino acids. V shed 7 bases and J 2 bases; nucleotides not matched to a gene: 10. This chain's CDR3 is CASTPAGGTPTDTQYF. The CDR3 DNA follows: TGTGCCAGTACCCCAGCGGGGGGCACCCCCACAGATACGCAGTATTTT.

The V gene is TRBV5-1, the J gene TRBJ2-7; D may be TRBD1 (6 bases). The V gene lost 4 bases and the J gene lost 0 bases, with 11 bases spanning the gap. The CDR3 has 14 residues. Germline assignment: CDR1 SGHRS and CDR2 YFSETQ. The CDR3 spells CASSADSASYEQYF. CDR3 DNA sequence: TGCGCCAGCAGCGCGGACAGTGCCTCCTACGAGCAGTACTTC.

V usage is TRBV10-3 and J usage is TRBJ1-3, with D possibly TRBD1 on 5 matching bases. Trimming took 11 bases from V and 4 from J, leaving 15 bases between them. CDR1 and CDR2 (germline): ENHRY, SYGVKD. This CDR3 has 13 residues. CDR3 in DNA: TGTGCCTCCGGTGGAGGGGCCGGAAACACCATATATTTT. Protein sequence: CASGGGAGNTIYF.

This chain joins TRBV13 and TRBJ2-7; TRBD1 matches 11 bases. Trimming removed 10 bases from V and 3 bases from J; junction bases left unmatched: 5. This CDR3 region has 13 residues. CDR1 is PRHDT and CDR2 is FYEKMQ in the germline V gene (reference sequence). CDR3 nucleotides: TGTGCCACGGGGACAGGGGGACGCTACGAGCAGTACTTC. It translates to CATGTGGRYEQYF.

The sample holds a few counts of this clone. V and J are TRBV7-8 and TRBJ2-7; the match to TRBD2 covers 14 bases. In germline, CDR1 is SGHVS, CDR2 FQNEAQ. The CDR3 extends over 16 amino acids. J lost 2 bases, V lost 5 bases, and 5 bases had no gene match. The CDR3, as DNA: TGTGCCAGCAGCCCCCGACTAGCGGGAGGGCCCTACGAGCAGTACTTC. Encoded protein: CASSPRLAGGPYEQYF.

The chain is built from TRBV28 and TRBJ2-7, with 8 nucleotides matching TRBD1. The CDR3 consists of 13 residues. V was clipped by 7 bases and J by 5 bases; unmatched bases: 7. Germline V lookup: CDR1 MDHEN, CDR2 SYDVKM. Here the CDR3 reads CASNAGQVNEQYF. CDR3 sequence (DNA): TGTGCCAGCAATGCGGGACAGGTGAACGAGCAGTACTTC.

This chain joins TRBV7-8 and TRBJ1-3; D not certain. The V end lost 6 bases, the J end lost 3 bases, and 6 bases lay between the germline ends. The CDR3 has 12 residues. CDR1 SGHVS and CDR2 FQNEAQ come from the germline V gene. The CDR3 here is CASSRYGNTIYF. The CDR3 DNA reads as TGTGCCAGCAGTCGGTATGGAAACACCATATATTTT.

The V and J genes are TRBV6-1 and TRBJ2-1, with D perhaps matching TRBD1 (5 bases). CDR3 length: 11 amino acids. V was cut by 3 bases and J by 15 bases, with 12 bases left in between. Germline V gene sequence: CDR1 MNHNS, CDR2 SASEGT. The CDR3 DNA follows: TGTGCCAGCAGTGAGGTGGGGCCCGGGTTCTTC. This translates into CASSEVGPGFF.

The J gene is TRBJ1-2, the V gene TRBV3-1 (or the pseudogene TRBV3-2); possible D gene TRBD1, 5 bases. The germline V and J ends were trimmed by 8 bases and 8 bases, with 18 bases remaining between them. CDR3 size: 13 residues. Germline V CDR1 and CDR2: LGHDT, YNNKEL (reference sequence). The DNA for the CDR3 is TGTGCCAGCCAAGCGGGGCCCCGCGGGGGCTACACCTTC. Its protein product is CASQAGPRGGYTF.

The chain recombines TRBV19 with TRBJ2-5; no clear D gene. Trimming left V 5 bases short and J 0 bases short, with 10 bases between. The CDR3 has 14 amino acids. Germline V gene data show CDR1 as LNHDA and CDR2 as SQIVND (reference sequence). Here the CDR3 reads CASSLKQYQETQYF. CDR3 in DNA: TGTGCCAGTAGTCTAAAACAGTACCAAGAGACCCAGTACTTC.

The rearrangement joins TRBV7-9 to TRBJ2-1; D possibly corresponds to TRBD2 (5 bases). CDR1 and CDR2 (germline): SEHNR, FQNEAQ (reference sequence). This CDR3 region has 16 residues. V was cut by 1 base and J by 9 bases, with 19 bases left in between. This CDR3 reads CASSLGPSSQRGEQFF. Written as DNA, the CDR3 is TGTGCCAGCAGCTTAGGCCCTTCTAGCCAGAGAGGTGAGCAGTTCTTC.

The rearrangement uses TRBV7-9 and TRBJ2-3; D unresolved. Trimming removed 0 bases at V and 2 bases at J, with 15 bases between. Germline V lookup: CDR1 SEHNR, CDR2 FQNEAQ (reference sequence). The CDR3 length is 17 residues. CDR3 amino acids: CASSLAAATPNTDTQYF. The CDR3 nucleotides are TGTGCCAGCAGCTTAGCGGCGGCAACCCCTAACACAGATACGCAGTATTTT.

The genes are TRBV2 and TRBJ1-6, with TRBD1 matching over 8 bases. This CDR3 has 14 amino acids. V shed 5 bases and J 10 bases; nucleotides not matched to a gene: 7. Germline V lookup: CDR1 SNHLY, CDR2 FYNNEI. CDR3 region: CASSLTGTGSPLHF. For the CDR3, the DNA is TGTGCCAGCAGTCTCACAGGGACAGGATCACCCCTCCACTTT.

The chain employs TRBV6-5 and TRBJ2-7; weak D call: TRBD1 (5 bases). The CDR3 is made up of 13 amino acids. CDR1 and CDR2 from the germline V gene are MNHEY and SVGAGI. V lost 8 bases, J lost 7 bases, and 18 bases lay in between. CDR3: CASATTQGKEQYF. CDR3 sequence (DNA): TGTGCCAGCGCTACAACCCAGGGAAAAGAGCAGTACTTC.